The sequence of this T cell receptor (beta chain) was determined in a study of spatial heterogeneity in lung cancer. Turning to the study itself: There were consistently more beta-chain sequences detected than alpha-chain sequences.

This clonotype was counted only a few times. Noted time point: blood at routine non-recurrence follow-up after resection. Unsorted whole RNA from tumor, nontumor lung or frozen PBMC underwent sequencing. Every TCR cDNA molecule bore its own unique molecular identifier. TCRdb ran MiXCR on the 5' RACE reads and lists one entry per CDR3 protein. The sample comprises more than 40,000 distinct CDR3 sequences, 22% of which are singletons, and less than 9% rests with the top ten. V lost 9 bases, J lost 0 bases, and 14 bases lay in between. This CDR3 has 14 amino acids. Germline CDR1 and CDR2: MNHEY and SMNVEV (reference sequence).

The chain carries TRBV27 and TRBJ1-1; no firm D call. The source of this sequence is a female donor with early-stage non-small cell lung cancer. The sequencing here drew on PBMCs, taken at follow-up. CDR3: CARVSFFMNTEAFF. As DNA, the CDR3 is TGTGCCAGAGTCAGCTTTTTCATGAACACTGAAGCTTTCTTT.